This TCR beta chain was captured by sequencing in a study of blood T cell repertoires in COVID-19. The length of the CDR3 is 15 residues. The germline V gene encodes CDR1 LGHNA and CDR2 YSLEER. The ends were cut back, 1 base at V and 0 bases at J, with 7 bases in the middle. Method: immunoSEQ multiplex PCR; TCRdb's copy keeps in-frame clones and lacks some. Of approximately 200,000 clones listed, 89% are singletons. Assignment of participants to cohorts was predicated upon participant-reported clinical history. The chain couples TRBV4-3 to TRBJ1-5, with no clear D. The sequenced material came from PBMCs or T cells enriched from blood (not recorded which). The source is a woman between 40 and 50 years old with acute COVID-19. The CDR3 bases are TGCGCCAGCAGCCAAGGCGGGAATAGCAATCAGCCCCAGCATTTT. Translation: CASSQGGNSNQPQHF.